Following are 22 T cell receptor beta chains from one sample sequenced in a study of Graves' ophthalmopathy and Graves' hyperthyroidism (dated by TCRdb to 2016 to 2018). Instrument used: Illumina HiSeq 2000. For repertoire sequencing, TCR beta CDR3 regions were amplified from RNA transcripts. The first round was an RT-PCR using HTBI primers with the Qiagen OneStep RT-PCR kit, and this first round was followed by a second-round multiplex PCR, then size selection and purification. TCRdb ran its own pipeline on the public reads, namely fastp trimming at Q25 and MiXCR clone calling, and kept in-frame beta chains. Rows are unified per CDR3 protein, each entry keeping the most common DNA and genes. The sample contains over a million distinct CDR3 sequences, approximately 35% of them found a single time. Over 8.5% of the sample rests with the top ten. The sequencing input was peripheral blood or thyroid tissue (not recorded which). The receptors were gathered from an adult man with Graves' hyperthyroidism.

Regarding this clonotype: The final CDR3 position lacks the conserved phenylalanine or tryptophan, pointing to a likely read error. The genes are TRBV9 and TRBJ1-6; 11 positions match TRBD1. CDR3 size: 15 residues. The ends lost 0 bases at V and 9 bases at J; junction bases unmatched: 2. CDR1 and CDR2 from the germline V gene are SGDLS and YYNGEE. The CDR3 nucleotides read TGTGCCAGCAGCGTAGCGGACAGGGGGCGTTCACCCCTCCACCTT. This codes for CASSVADRGRSPLHL.

V and J are TRBV7-2 and TRBJ1-1; possibly TRBD1 for D (6 bases). CDR3 length: 15 residues. The germline V gene encodes CDR1 SGHTA and CDR2 FQGNSA. The ends were cut back, 6 bases at V and 5 bases at J, with 19 bases in the middle. Here the CDR3 reads CASSMRRGAGTEAFF. CDR3 in DNA: TGTGCCAGCAGTATGAGGCGGGGGGCAGGGACTGAAGCTTTCTTT.

This chain connects TRBV7-3 to TRBJ1-4, with TRBD1 identical over 10 bases. Germline CDR1 SGHTA, CDR2 FQGTGA. Losses at the gene ends were 4 bases for V and 5 bases for J; bases not matched to a gene: 7. The length of the CDR3 is 16 residues. CDR3 residues: CASSSRDRGPNEKLFF. DNA for the CDR3: TGTGCCAGCAGCTCCCGGGACAGGGGCCCGAATGAAAAACTGTTTTTT.

This clonotype was recorded a few times. The rearrangement uses TRBV7-2 and TRBJ2-5; the D gene is possibly TRBD2 (5 bases). The V end was cut by 3 bases, the J end by 5 bases, with 7 bases between. The CDR3 covers 12 residues. Germline assignment: CDR1 SGHTA and CDR2 FQGNSA. The CDR3 region is CASSFWRETQYF. The CDR3 DNA follows: TGTGCCAGCAGCTTTTGGAGGGAGACCCAGTACTTC.

This clonotype came up a few times. The junction and the germline gene differ at one end; a read error may be behind it. The chain has TRBV7-2 and TRBJ1-6; D is undetermined. The length of the CDR3 is 17 residues. Germline V gene lookup returns CDR1 SGHTA and CDR2 FQGNSA. CDR3 loop: CASSQDTGQTFNSPLHF. The CDR3 DNA sequence: TGCGCCAGCAGCCAAGATACCGGCCAGACTTTCAATTCACCCCTCCACTTT.

The chain recombines TRBV7-2 with TRBJ1-3; D gene uncertain. The CDR3 covers 13 residues. The V end was cut by 5 bases, the J end by 7 bases, with 12 bases between. CDR1 is SGHTA and CDR2 is FQGNSA in the germline V gene. CDR3 DNA sequence: TGTGCCAGCAGCCCGTTCGACGGCAACACCATATATTTT. This translates into CASSPFDGNTIYF.

The V gene is TRBV7-9, the J gene TRBJ1-6, with 8 bases lining up with TRBD1. The germline V gene has CDR1 SEHNR and CDR2 FQNEAQ (reference sequence). The V gene end was trimmed by 7 bases and the J gene end by 8 bases; junction bases not matched to a gene: 10. The CDR3 covers 15 residues. The CDR3 region is CASTTRTGLDSPLHF. For the CDR3, the DNA is TGTGCCAGCACCACCCGGACAGGGTTGGATTCACCCCTCCACTTT.

This clonotype was picked up many times. V gene TRBV7-2 combines with J gene TRBJ2-5; no firm D call. Per germline, CDR1 SGHTA and CDR2 FQGNSA. The CDR3 runs 15 residues. The V gene lost 3 bases and the J gene lost 7 bases, with 18 bases spanning the gap. This CDR3 reads CASSLILGPSGTQYF. CDR3 nucleotides: TGTGCCAGCAGCTTGATCCTCGGACCTTCGGGGACCCAGTACTTC.

The rearrangement uses TRBV29-1 and TRBJ1-1; TRBD1 matches 7 bases. The ends lost 1 base at V and 1 base at J; junction bases unmatched: 9. Germline V gives CDR1 SQVTM, CDR2 ANQGSEA. The CDR3 is 16 amino acids. The CDR3 DNA sequence: TGCAGCGTTGAAGGATGGGCAGGGGGTAGGAACACTGAAGCTTTCTTT. This sequence encodes CSVEGWAGGRNTEAFF.

This clonotype occurred many times. The rearrangement links TRBV10-3 to TRBJ1-6; D remains unclear. Germline V CDR1 and CDR2: ENHRY, SYGVKD. The CDR3 runs 14 residues. Between the trimmed V and J ends, which lost 8 bases and 6 bases, there was a span of 14 bases. The CDR3 is CAISPRSSNSPLHF. The DNA of the CDR3 is TGTGCCATCTCCCCCAGGTCTTCTAATTCACCCCTCCACTTT.

Remarks on this clonotype: A much larger clone lies a single base off, so this may be a read error. The chain couples TRBV12-3 or TRBV12-4 to TRBJ1-1; 7 bases agree with TRBD1. The CDR3 consists of 11 residues. The V gene end was trimmed by 7 bases and the J gene end by 10 bases; junction bases not matched to a gene: 6. This CDR3 is CASTTGFGAFF. The CDR3 DNA reads TGTGCCAGCACGACAGGGTTTGGAGCTTTCTTT.

The chain joins TRBV24-1 to TRBJ1-4; the match to TRBD1 covers 12 bases. This CDR3 has 17 amino acids. Germline CDR1 reads KGHDR; CDR2 reads SFDVKD. V shed 3 bases, J shed 6 bases, and the junction held 7 bases outside the gene matches. The CDR3 sequence is CATSDGTGGLKDEKLFF. In DNA, the CDR3 is TGTGCCACCAGTGATGGGACAGGGGGCTTGAAGGATGAAAAACTGTTTTTT.

A word on this clonotype: One base away lies a much larger clone, so this may be a sequencing read error. The V gene is TRBV28, the J gene TRBJ2-7; D ambiguous. CDR1 and CDR2 from the germline V gene are MDHEN and SYDVKM. The ends were cut back, 2 bases at V and 3 bases at J, with 5 bases in the middle. CDR3 length: 12 residues. CDR3 coding DNA: TGTGCCAGCAGTTTAAGACACTACGAGCAGTACTTC. Protein sequence: CASSLRHYEQYF.

This chain joins TRBV12-3 or TRBV12-4 and TRBJ1-1, with 7 positions matching TRBD1. CDR3 size: 16 residues. CDR3: CASGLDTGAGNTEAFF. The CDR3 region has the DNA TGTGCTAGTGGTTTGGATACAGGGGCAGGGAACACTGAAGCTTTCTTT.

This clonotype was observed many times. The chain uses TRBV6-6 and TRBJ2-7, with 12 bases aligning to TRBD1. V lost 6 bases to trimming and J lost 7 bases; unmatched junction nucleotides: 4. The V gene's germline CDR1 is MNHNY and CDR2 SVGAGI (reference sequence). The CDR3 totals 13 residues. The CDR3 reads CASSRDRGLEQYF. The DNA of the CDR3 is TGTGCCAGCAGCCGGGACAGGGGGCTTGAGCAGTACTTC.

V is TRBV7-2 and J is TRBJ2-7, with D possibly being TRBD2 (5 bases). Germline values: CDR1 SGHTA, CDR2 FQGNSA. The CDR3 spans 17 residues. The ends were cut back, 3 bases at V and 3 bases at J, with 21 bases in the middle. CDR3 amino acids: CASSFPLAGPKNYEQYF. CDR3 bases: TGTGCCAGCAGCTTCCCCCTGGCGGGCCCGAAGAACTACGAGCAGTACTTC.

This clonotype was counted a few times. An end of the junction does not agree with germline; a read error may underlie this. This chain connects TRBV7-2 to TRBJ2-7; a possible D gene is TRBD1 (6 bases). The CDR3 length is 16 residues. From germline, CDR1 is SGHTA and CDR2 FQGNSA. CDR3 sequence (DNA): TGCGCCAGCGGCCAAACCGGGACATGGGGGACCTACGAGCAGTACTTC. The encoded protein is CASGQTGTWGTYEQYF.

This clonotype was picked up many times. The chain is built from TRBV24-1 and TRBJ2-2; unclear D gene. The CDR3 is 16 amino acids. V was shortened by 4 bases and J by 6 bases, with 17 bases between the two germline ends. Per germline, CDR1 KGHDR and CDR2 SFDVKD. Here the CDR3 reads CATSEPKKGMAGELFF. DNA for the CDR3: TGTGCCACCAGTGAGCCCAAGAAAGGGATGGCCGGGGAGCTGTTTTTT.

J is TRBJ2-7 and V is TRBV20-1; tentatively, D is TRBD2 (6 bases). This CDR3 comprises 14 residues. Between the trimmed V and J ends, which lost 6 bases and 4 bases, there was a span of 19 bases. Germline V gene lookup returns CDR1 DFQATT and CDR2 SNEGSKA (reference sequence). CDR3 nucleotide sequence: TGCAGTGCCAACACACGCGGAGGGCGGTACGAGCAGTACTTC. Amino acid sequence: CSANTRGGRYEQYF.

The DNA of the CDR3 is TGTGCCAGCACCCCTTGGGCAGGGGTTAATGAAAAACTGTTTTTT. Translation gives CASTPWAGVNEKLFF. The genes are TRBV7-9 and TRBJ1-4, with a tentative D call TRBD1 (6 bases). The CDR3 runs to 15 residues. Trimming shortened V by 7 bases and J by 4 bases, and 16 bases separated the two germline ends. Germline loops: CDR1 SEHNR, CDR2 FQNEAQ (reference sequence).

In this sample, this clonotype turned up a few times. The V call is TRBV25-1, the J call TRBJ1-1; D remains unclear. With 7 bases removed from V and 0 bases from J, the gap between germline ends came to 9 bases. Germline CDR1 and CDR2: MGHDK and SYGVNS. The CDR3 is 13 residues long. CDR3: CASTLGMNTEAFF. The CDR3 DNA reads as TGTGCCAGCACCCTCGGAATGAACACTGAAGCTTTCTTT. Based on the CDR3 plus reference TRBV25-1 and TRBJ1-1, the full variable domain is EADIYQTPRYLVIGTGKKITLECSQTMGHDKMYWYQQDPGMELHLIHYSYGVNSTEKGDLSSESTVSRIRTEHFPLTLESARPSHTSQYLCASTLGMNTEAFFGQGTRLTVV.

This clonotype was found many times. The genes are TRBV25-1 and TRBJ1-1; TRBD1 aligns across 8 bases. Trimming took 4 bases from V and 0 from J; bases not matched to a gene: 4. CDR1 is MGHDK, CDR2 SYGVNS, per germline. CDR3 length: 15 residues. The CDR3 spells CASSADRGMNTEAFF. DNA of the CDR3: TGTGCCAGCAGTGCTGACAGGGGCATGAACACTGAAGCTTTCTTT.